The 2 T cell receptor beta chains presented below share a single source sample, sequenced in a study of post-analysis software for immune sequencing data. General study points: About 5 TRBV segments were significantly more frequent in patients than in controls. TRBV5-6, TRBV5-1 and TRBV20-1 were among these segments.

cDNA libraries for TCR beta contained unique molecular identifiers. Via MiXCR, TCRdb re-called the PCR reads, giving one row per CDR3 protein. The repertoire consists of hundreds of thousands of distinct CDR3 sequences, with approximately 60% occurring once and the leading ten covering 11%. No antigen is known for these receptors. The material sequenced was blood. The source is a girl aged 2 to 10 with multiple sclerosis.

This clonotype was counted a few times. This chain uses TRBV6-6 with TRBJ2-1; unclear D gene. This CDR3 region has 13 residues. The germline V gene encodes CDR1 MNHNY and CDR2 SVGAGI (reference sequence). V was trimmed by 2 bases and J by 8 bases, leaving 10 bases between them. CDR3 nucleotide sequence: TGTGCCAGCAGTTACAACGGGTGGGATGAGCAGTTCTTC. It translates to CASSYNGWDEQFF.

This rearrangement joins TRBV5-1 to TRBJ2-5, with 9 nucleotides matching TRBD2. CDR3 length equals 17 residues. Per the germline V gene, CDR1 is SGHRS and CDR2 is YFSETQ. Trimming at V came to 0 bases and at J to 0 bases, leaving 6 bases not matched to a gene. The CDR3 spells CASSLVSSGTYQETQYF. For the CDR3, the DNA is TGCGCCAGCAGCTTGGTATCTAGCGGGACGTACCAAGAGACCCAGTACTTC.